This T cell receptor (beta chain) originates from a study of CXCR3-negative and CXCR3-positive naive CD8 T cells. The authors prepared UMI-labeled TRB cDNA libraries by 5' RACE. TCRdb reanalyzed the 5' RACE reads, giving one entry per CDR3 protein sequence and no DNA. Its table records approximately 56,000 distinct CDR3 sequences. Germline assignment: CDR1 SGHDN and CDR2 FVKESK. The CDR3 consists of 12 residues. The specimen was memory CD8+ T cells from blood. This rearrangement joins TRBV14 to TRBJ2-7. This receptor was taken from a human donor in good health. Some clones in this sample may be carry-over from other donors' samples. CDR3 amino acids: CASSQVSDEQYF.